This T cell receptor (beta chain) was recovered during a study of shared clonotypes between healthy human individuals. Study information: Three plates were used per donor for CD4 naive, three for CD4 memory, two for CD8 naive and one for CD8 memory. Broader study findings: Sharing across four donors was highest in naive CD4 (about 5%) and lowest in memory CD8 (roughly 0.4%).

Deep was the level at which the assay was run. Method: immunoSEQ multiplex PCR; TCRdb's copy keeps in-frame clones and lacks some. The table shows about 2.2 million clones, with about 93% occurring only once. CD45RO negativity and positive selection for CCR7 defined naive CD8 cells, a population that excluded terminally differentiated effector memory CD45RA+ cells. Each of the donors was a healthy adult who was HIV-negative and had not had a recent acute infection or vaccination. Concerning this clone: Antigen: not known. Additional DNA sequences in this sample encode the identical CDR3.

This sequence originates from a man between 18 and 35 years old in good health. Some clones in this sample may be carry-over from other donors' samples. The sequencing input was naive CD8+ T cells from PBMCs.

The CDR3 DNA sequence: TGTGCCAGCAGTTTGGGCGTCGGCACTGAAGCTTTCTTT. Protein sequence: CASSLGVGTEAFF. The chain carries TRBV27 and TRBJ1-1; D not certain. The CDR3 is 13 residues long. V lost 3 bases, J lost 4 bases, and 9 bases lay in between. Germline assignment: CDR1 MNHEY and CDR2 SMNVEV (reference sequence).